This T cell receptor (beta chain) was retrieved from a study of blood T cell repertoires in COVID-19. About the study: Researchers got acute and convalescent COVID-19 samples from the United States, Italy and Spain. In each case, the material was cDNA or gDNA derived from T cells, B-cell-depleted T cells, or PBMCs.

V gave up 6 bases and J gave up 11 bases; unmatched junction bases: 4. The CDR3 consists of 11 residues. CDR1 LNHDA and CDR2 SQIVND come from the germline V gene (reference sequence). This clone came up a few times. Original analysis: It was from reference gene primer amplification that nucleated cell counts were estimated. Measured with immunoSEQ multiplex PCR; TCRdb has only the in-frame clones, and not every one. From that table come the V and J calls and clone size; the DNA was used to work out D and trimming. This sample has 45,000 to 50,000 clones, with 82% found just once. V and J are TRBV19 and TRBJ1-1, with 9 bases matching TRBD1. The sequence was obtained from a man between 40 and 49 years old with acute or convalescent COVID-19. Material: peripheral blood. The CDR3 nucleotides read TGTGCCAGTAGCCGGGACAGGGCGGCTTTCTTT. Its protein product is CASSRDRAAFF.